The entry below gives a single T cell receptor (beta chain) sequence along with its context. There are 15 residues in the CDR3. V lost 4 bases to trimming and J lost 6 bases; unmatched junction nucleotides: 9. CDR1 and CDR2 (germline): MDHEN, SYDVKM. These data come from a study of response to subunit inactivated influenza vaccine. One entry per CDR3 protein, called by TCRdb with MiXCR from the RT-PCR reads. The table records around 580,000 distinct CDR3 sequences, 12% of them present only once. The V and J genes are TRBV28 and TRBJ1-1, with TRBD1 matching over 9 bases. This clonotype was sampled from a man aged 45-65 years who received an inactivated influenza vaccine. The source material was PBMCs from blood, sampled on the day of vaccination. CDR3 bases: TGTGCCAGCAGTTCCGGGACAGGGTTTGTAGCTGAAGCTTTCTTT. Its protein is CASSSGTGFVAEAFF. The full variable domain, in which reference TRBV28 and TRBJ1-1 provide the parts outside the CDR3, is DVKVTQSSRYLVKRTGEKVFLECVQDMDHENMFWYRQDPGLGLRLIYFSYDVKMKEKGDIPEGYSVSREKKERFSLILESASTNQTSMYLCASSSGTGFVAEAFFGQGTRLTVV.